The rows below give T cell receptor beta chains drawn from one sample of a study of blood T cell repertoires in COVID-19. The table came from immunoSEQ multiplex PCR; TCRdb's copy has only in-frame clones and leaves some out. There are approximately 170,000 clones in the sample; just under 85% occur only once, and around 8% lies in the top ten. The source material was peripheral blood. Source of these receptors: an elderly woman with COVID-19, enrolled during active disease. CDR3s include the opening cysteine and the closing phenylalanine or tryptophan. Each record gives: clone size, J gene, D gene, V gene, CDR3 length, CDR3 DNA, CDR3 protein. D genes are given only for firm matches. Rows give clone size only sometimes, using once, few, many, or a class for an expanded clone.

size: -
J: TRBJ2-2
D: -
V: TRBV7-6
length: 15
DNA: TGTGCCAGCAGCTTCGGCCCGAAGGGGTCCGGGGAGCTGTTTTTT
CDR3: CASSFGPKGSGELFF

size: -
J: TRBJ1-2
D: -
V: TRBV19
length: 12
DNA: TGTGCCAGTAGTATTCAGGAGGGGGGCTACACCTTC
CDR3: CASSIQEGGYTF

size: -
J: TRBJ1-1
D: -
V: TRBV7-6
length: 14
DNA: TGTGCCAGCAGCTTAACCTATACAGGGTCTGAAGCTTTCTTT
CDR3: CASSLTYTGSEAFF

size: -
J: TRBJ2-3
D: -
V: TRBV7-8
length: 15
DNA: TGTGCCAGCAGCTTTGATGGACATAGCACAGATACGCAGTATTTT
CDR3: CASSFDGHSTDTQYF

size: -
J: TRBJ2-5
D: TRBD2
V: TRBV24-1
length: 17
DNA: TGTGCCACCAGTGATTTTAAGACTAGCGGCGAGGAAGAGACCCAGTACTTC
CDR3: CATSDFKTSGEEETQYF

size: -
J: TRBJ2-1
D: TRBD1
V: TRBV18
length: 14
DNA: TGTGCCAGCTCAGGAGGACAGGTAGCCAATGAGCAGTTCTTC
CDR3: CASSGGQVANEQFF

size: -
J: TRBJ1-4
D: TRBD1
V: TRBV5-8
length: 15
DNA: TGTGCCAGCAGCTTCGGGACAGGACATAATGAAAAACTGTTTTTT
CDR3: CASSFGTGHNEKLFF

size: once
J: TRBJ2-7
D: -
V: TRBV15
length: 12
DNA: TGTGCCACCTCCCAGGGGTACTACGAGCAGTACTTC
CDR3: CATSQGYYEQYF

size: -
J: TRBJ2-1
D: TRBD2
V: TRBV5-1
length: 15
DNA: TGCGCCAGCAGCTTACTAGCGGAGACTTACAATGAGCAGTTCTTC
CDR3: CASSLLAETYNEQFF

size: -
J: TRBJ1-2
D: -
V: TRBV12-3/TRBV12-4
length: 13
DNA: TGTGCCAGCAGTTTAGGACAACGCTATGGCTACACCTTC
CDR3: CASSLGQRYGYTF

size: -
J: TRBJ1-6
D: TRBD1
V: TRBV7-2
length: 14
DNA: TGTGCCAGCAGCTTCGGGACAGGGATGTCACCCCTCCACTTT
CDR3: CASSFGTGMSPLHF

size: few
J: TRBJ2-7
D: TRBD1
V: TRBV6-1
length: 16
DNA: TGTGCCAGCAGTGAAGCGTTTGGACAGGGAGCCTACGAGCAGTACTTC
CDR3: CASSEAFGQGAYEQYF

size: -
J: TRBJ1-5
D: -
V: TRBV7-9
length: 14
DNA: TGTGCCAGCAGCCCCGTCGAAGGCGGGCAGCCCCAGCATTTT
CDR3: CASSPVEGGQPQHF

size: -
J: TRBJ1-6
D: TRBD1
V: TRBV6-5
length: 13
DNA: TGTGCCAACAGACAGGGGGTTAATTCACCCCTCCACTTT
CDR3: CANRQGVNSPLHF

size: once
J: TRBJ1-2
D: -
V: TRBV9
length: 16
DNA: TGTGCCAGCAGCACCGGCCGGGGGATCCCAAACTATGGCTACACCTTC
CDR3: CASSTGRGIPNYGYTF

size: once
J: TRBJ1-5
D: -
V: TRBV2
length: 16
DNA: TGTGCCAGCGTAGGTAGGGTTTTGGCAGGGGATCAGCCCCAGCATTTT
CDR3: CASVGRVLAGDQPQHF

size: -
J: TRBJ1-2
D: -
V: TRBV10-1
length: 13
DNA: TGCGCCAGCAGTGCCAGCAGGGATCTGGGCTACACCTTC
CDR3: CASSASRDLGYTF

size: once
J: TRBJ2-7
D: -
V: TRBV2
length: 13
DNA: TGTGCCAGCAGTGCGACCGGAGTATACGAGCAGTACTTC
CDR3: CASSATGVYEQYF

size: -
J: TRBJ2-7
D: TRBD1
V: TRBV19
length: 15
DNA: TGTGCCAGTAGTAGGGGACAGGGAGCAGGATACGAGCAGTACTTC
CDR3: CASSRGQGAGYEQYF

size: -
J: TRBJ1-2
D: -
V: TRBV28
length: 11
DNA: TGTGCCAGCGAGGCTTCGTCTGGCTACACCTTC
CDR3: CASEASSGYTF

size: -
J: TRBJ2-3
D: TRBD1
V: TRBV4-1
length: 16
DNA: TGCGCCAGCAGCCCCCTTGGGGGACAGGGACCAGATACGCAGTATTTT
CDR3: CASSPLGGQGPDTQYF

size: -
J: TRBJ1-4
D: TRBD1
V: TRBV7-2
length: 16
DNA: TGTGCCAGCAGCTTAGTTTTGGACAGGGGGCGTGAAAAACTGTTTTTT
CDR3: CASSLVLDRGREKLFF

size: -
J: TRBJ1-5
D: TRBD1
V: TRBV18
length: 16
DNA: TGTGCCAGCTCCCACCAGGACAGGGGAAACAATCAGCCCCAGCATTTT
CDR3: CASSHQDRGNNQPQHF

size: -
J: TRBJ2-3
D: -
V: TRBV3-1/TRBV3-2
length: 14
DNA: TGTGCCAGCAGCCAAGGCTTATCGGTCGGGGCGCAGTATTTT
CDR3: CASSQGLSVGAQYF

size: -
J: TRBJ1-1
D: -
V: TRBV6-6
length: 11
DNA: TGTGCCAGCGGAGCGAACACTGAAGCTTTCTTT
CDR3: CASGANTEAFF

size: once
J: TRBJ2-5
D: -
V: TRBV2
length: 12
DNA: TGTGCCTTGGGGCAGGGCTTGGGGACCCAGTACTTC
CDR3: CALGQGLGTQYF

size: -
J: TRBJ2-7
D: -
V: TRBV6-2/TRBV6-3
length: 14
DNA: TGTGCCAGCAGTTACTGGCGGGACGGCCGGGAGCAGTACTTC
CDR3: CASSYWRDGREQYF

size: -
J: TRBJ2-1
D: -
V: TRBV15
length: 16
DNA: TGTGCCACCAGCAGAGAAGCTCGGAGCTCCTACAATGAGCAGTTCTTC
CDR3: CATSREARSSYNEQFF

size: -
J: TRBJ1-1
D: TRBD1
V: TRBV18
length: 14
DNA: TGTGCCAGCTCACTACAGGGGGTAGGGACTGAAGCTTTCTTT
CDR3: CASSLQGVGTEAFF

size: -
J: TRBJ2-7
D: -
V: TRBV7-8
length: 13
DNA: TGTGCCAGCAGCTCAGGTCTTTCCTACGAGCAGTACTTC
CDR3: CASSSGLSYEQYF

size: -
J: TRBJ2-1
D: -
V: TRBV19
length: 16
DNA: TGTGCCAGTAGTACCCGGACAGGGAGGGGAGAAAATGAGCAGTTCTTC
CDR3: CASSTRTGRGENEQFF

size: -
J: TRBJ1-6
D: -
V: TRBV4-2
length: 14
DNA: TGTGCCAGCAGCCAAGAGGGGGCTCAGGGGCACCTCCACTTT
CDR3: CASSQEGAQGHLHF

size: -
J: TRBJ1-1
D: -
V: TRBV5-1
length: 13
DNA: TGCGCCAGCCAGCCGGGACAGAACACTGAAGCTTTCTTT
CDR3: CASQPGQNTEAFF

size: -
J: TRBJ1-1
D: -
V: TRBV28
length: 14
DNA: TGTGCCAGCAGACCGGGATCCTCGAACACTGAAGCTTTCTTT
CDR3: CASRPGSSNTEAFF

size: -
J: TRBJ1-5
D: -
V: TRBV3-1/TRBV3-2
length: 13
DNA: TGTGCCAGCAGCCCGGATCCGGGTCAGCCCCAGCATTTT
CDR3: CASSPDPGQPQHF

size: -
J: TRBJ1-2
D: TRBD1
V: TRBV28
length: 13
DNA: TGTGCCAGCAGGGTGGGACAGGGGGATGGCTACACCTTC
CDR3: CASRVGQGDGYTF

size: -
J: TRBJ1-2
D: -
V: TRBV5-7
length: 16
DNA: TGTGCCAGCCAGCGAGCAGCTTGGTCCGGATCCTATGGCTACACCTTC
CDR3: CASQRAAWSGSYGYTF

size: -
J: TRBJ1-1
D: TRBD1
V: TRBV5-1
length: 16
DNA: TGCGCCAGCAGCTTCAGGCAACAGGGGGCCGGCACTGAAGCTTTCTTT
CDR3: CASSFRQQGAGTEAFF

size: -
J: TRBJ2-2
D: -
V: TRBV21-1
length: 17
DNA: TGTGCCAGCAGCAAGGGTTGGCTAGCGGGGGACACCGGGGAGCTGTTTTTT
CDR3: CASSKGWLAGDTGELFF

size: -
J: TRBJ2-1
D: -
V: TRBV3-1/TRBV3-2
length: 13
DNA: TGTGCCAGCAGCCAAGTAGCCTCCGGTGAGCAGTTCTTC
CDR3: CASSQVASGEQFF

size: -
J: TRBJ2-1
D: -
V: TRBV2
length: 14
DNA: TGTGCCAGCTCCCCGCGGAGTGGCTACAATGAGCAGTTCTTC
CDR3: CASSPRSGYNEQFF

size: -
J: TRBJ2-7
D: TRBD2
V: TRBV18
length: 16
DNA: TGTGCCAGCTCATCGGCGGGAGGGCCCACTCTGTACGAGCAGTACTTC
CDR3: CASSSAGGPTLYEQYF

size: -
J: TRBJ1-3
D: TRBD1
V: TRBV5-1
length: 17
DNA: TGCGCCAGCAGCCCGGTACCGCCAGGGACAGGGAAGAGCACCATATATTTT
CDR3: CASSPVPPGTGKSTIYF

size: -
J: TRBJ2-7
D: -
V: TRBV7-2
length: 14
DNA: TGTGCCAGCAGCTTAAGTACCAGCGTCTACGAGCAGTACTTC
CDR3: CASSLSTSVYEQYF